The sequence of this T cell receptor beta chain was determined in a study of cytomegalovirus exposure and HLA in healthy donors. Study observations and caveats: The records held CMV serostatus as the only immune exposure information. According to the study, 150 to 200 TCR beta chains were cytomegalovirus-associated.

V was clipped by 7 bases and J by 17 bases; unmatched bases: 17. CDR3 length equals 14 residues. Per germline, CDR1 SGHDT and CDR2 YYEEEE. Comments on this clone: Its target is unknown.

PCR primers comprised 60 Vbeta and 13 Jbeta primers. Sequenced by immunoSEQ multiplex PCR; TCRdb stores in-frame clones only, minus some. In the table there are some 120,000 clones, 60% to 75% of which are singletons. This receptor was identified in a woman aged 45 to 65 in good health and CMV-seropositive. V gene TRBV5-6 combines with J gene TRBJ1-6; 8 bases line up with TRBD1. Sequencing was performed on PBMCs. DNA for the CDR3: TGTGCCAGCTGGGCGTCTGACAGGGGAGGAACGATCCACTTT. It yields the protein CASWASDRGGTIHF.